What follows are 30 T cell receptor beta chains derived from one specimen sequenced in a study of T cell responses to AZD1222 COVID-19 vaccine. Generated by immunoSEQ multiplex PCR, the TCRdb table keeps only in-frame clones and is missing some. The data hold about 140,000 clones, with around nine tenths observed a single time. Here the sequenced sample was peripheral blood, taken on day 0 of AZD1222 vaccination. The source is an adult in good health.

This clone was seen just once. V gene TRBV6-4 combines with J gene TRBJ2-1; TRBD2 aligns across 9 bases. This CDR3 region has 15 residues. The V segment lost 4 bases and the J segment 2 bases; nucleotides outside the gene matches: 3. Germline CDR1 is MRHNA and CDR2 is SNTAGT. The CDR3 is CASSGSSGAYNEQFF. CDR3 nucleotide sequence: TGTGCCAGCAGTGGGTCTAGCGGGGCCTACAATGAGCAGTTCTTC.

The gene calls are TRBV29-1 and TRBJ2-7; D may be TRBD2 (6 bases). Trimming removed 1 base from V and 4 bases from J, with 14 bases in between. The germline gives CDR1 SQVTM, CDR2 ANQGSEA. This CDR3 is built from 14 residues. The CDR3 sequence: CSVEGGEAGYEQYF. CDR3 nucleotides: TGCAGCGTTGAAGGGGGGGAGGCGGGATACGAGCAGTACTTC.

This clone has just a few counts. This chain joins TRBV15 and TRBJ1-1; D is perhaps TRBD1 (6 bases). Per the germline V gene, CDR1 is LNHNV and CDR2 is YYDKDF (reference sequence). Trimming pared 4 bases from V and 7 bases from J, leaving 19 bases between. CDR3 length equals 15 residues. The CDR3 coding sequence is TGTGCCACCAGCACCAGGGGAGTACGGGATGATGAAGCTTTCTTT. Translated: CATSTRGVRDDEAFF.

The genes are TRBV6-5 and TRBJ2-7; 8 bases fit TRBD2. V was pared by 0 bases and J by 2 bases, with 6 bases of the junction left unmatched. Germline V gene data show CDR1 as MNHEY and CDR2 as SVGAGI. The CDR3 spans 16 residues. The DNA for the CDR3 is TGTGCCAGCAGTTACTCGAGCGGGAGCCTACCCTACGAGCAGTACTTC. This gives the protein CASSYSSGSLPYEQYF.

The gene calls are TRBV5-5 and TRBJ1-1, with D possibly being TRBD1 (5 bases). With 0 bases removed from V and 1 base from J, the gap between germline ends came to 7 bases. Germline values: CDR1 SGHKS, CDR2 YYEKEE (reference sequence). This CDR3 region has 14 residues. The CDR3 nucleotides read TGTGCCAGCAGCTTGGACAGGCCGAACACTGAAGCTTTCTTT. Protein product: CASSLDRPNTEAFF.

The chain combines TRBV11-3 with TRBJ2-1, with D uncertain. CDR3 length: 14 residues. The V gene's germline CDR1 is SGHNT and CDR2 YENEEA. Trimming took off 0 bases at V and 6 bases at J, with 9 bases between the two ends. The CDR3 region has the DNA TGTGCCAGCAGCTTAGATGTTGGGCCCAATGAGCAGTTCTTC. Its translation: CASSLDVGPNEQFF.

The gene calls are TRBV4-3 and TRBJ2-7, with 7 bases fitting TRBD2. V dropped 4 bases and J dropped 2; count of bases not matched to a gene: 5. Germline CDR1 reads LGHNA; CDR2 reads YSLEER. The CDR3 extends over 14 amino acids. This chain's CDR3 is CASSPGGSAYEQYF. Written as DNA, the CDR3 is TGCGCCAGCAGCCCGGGCGGGAGTGCCTACGAGCAGTACTTC.

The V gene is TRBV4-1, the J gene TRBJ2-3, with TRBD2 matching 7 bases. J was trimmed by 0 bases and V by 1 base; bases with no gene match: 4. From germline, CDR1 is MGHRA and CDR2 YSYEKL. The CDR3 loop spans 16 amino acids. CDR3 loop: CASSQGEGASTDTQYF. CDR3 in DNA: TGCGCCAGCAGCCAAGGGGAGGGAGCTAGCACAGATACGCAGTATTTT.

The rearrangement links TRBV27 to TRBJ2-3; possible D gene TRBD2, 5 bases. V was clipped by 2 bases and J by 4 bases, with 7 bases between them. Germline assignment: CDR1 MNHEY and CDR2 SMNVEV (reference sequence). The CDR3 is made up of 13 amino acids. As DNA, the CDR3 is TGTGCCAGCAGTTTAGGGAGAGCAGATACGCAGTATTTT. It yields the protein CASSLGRADTQYF.

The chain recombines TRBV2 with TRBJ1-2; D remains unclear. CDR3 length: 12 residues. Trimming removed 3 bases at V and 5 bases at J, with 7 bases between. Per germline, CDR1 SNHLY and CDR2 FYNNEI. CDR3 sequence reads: CASSDSPYGYTF. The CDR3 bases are TGTGCCAGCAGTGATTCGCCGTATGGCTACACCTTC.

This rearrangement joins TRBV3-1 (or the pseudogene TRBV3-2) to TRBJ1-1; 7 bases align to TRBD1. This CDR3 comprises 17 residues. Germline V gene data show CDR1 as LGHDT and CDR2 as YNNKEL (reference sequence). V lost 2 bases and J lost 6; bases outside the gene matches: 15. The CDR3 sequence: CASSQSGGLRQGAEAFF. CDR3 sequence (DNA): TGTGCCAGCAGCCAATCTGGGGGACTGAGACAGGGCGCTGAAGCTTTCTTT.

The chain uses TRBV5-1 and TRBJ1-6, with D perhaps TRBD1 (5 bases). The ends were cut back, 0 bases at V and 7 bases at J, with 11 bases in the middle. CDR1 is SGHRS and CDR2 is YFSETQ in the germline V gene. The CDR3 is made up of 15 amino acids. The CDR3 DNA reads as TGCGCCAGCAGCTTGGCTCAGGGACTCAATTCACCCCTCCACTTT. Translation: CASSLAQGLNSPLHF. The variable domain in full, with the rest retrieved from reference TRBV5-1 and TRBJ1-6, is KAGVTQTPRYLIKTRGQQVTLSCSPISGHRSVSWYQQTPGQGLQFLFEYFSETQRNKGNFPGRFSGRQFSNSRSEMNVSTLELGDSALYLCASSLAQGLNSPLHFGNGTRLTVT.

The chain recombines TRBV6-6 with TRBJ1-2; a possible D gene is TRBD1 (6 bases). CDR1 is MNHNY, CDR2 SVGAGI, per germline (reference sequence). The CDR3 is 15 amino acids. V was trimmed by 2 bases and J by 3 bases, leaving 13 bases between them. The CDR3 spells CASSYTTGSDYGYTF. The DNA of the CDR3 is TGTGCCAGCAGTTACACTACAGGGTCGGACTATGGCTACACCTTC.

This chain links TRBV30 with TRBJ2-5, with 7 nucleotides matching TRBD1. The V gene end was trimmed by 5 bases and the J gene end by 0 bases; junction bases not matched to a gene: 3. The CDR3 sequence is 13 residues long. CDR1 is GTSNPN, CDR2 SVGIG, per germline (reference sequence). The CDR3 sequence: CAWDRVYQETQYF. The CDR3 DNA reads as TGTGCCTGGGACAGGGTGTACCAAGAGACCCAGTACTTC.

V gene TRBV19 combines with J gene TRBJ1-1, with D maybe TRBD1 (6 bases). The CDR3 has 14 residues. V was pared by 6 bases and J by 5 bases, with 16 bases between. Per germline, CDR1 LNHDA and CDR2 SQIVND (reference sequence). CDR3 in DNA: TGTGCCAGTAGGGCGGGGGCAGGGGTGACTGAAGCTTTCTTT. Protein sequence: CASRAGAGVTEAFF.

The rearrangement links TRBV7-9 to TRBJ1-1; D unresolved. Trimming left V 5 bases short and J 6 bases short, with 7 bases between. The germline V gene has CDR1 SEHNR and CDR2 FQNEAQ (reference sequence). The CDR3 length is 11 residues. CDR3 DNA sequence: TGTGCCAGCAGCCCCGAGGCTGAAGCTTTCTTT. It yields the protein CASSPEAEAFF.

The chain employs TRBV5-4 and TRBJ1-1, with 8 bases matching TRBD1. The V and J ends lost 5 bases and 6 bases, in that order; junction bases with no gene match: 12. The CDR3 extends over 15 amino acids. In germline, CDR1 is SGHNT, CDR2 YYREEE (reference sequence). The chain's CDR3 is CASRQGGQAASEAFF. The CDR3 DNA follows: TGTGCCAGCAGGCAGGGGGGACAGGCCGCCTCTGAAGCTTTCTTT.

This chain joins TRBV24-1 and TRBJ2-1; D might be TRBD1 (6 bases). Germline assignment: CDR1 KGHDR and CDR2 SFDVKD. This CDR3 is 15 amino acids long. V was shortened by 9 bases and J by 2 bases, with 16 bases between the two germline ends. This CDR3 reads CATSPDRSPYNEQFF. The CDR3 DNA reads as TGTGCCACCTCTCCCGACAGGTCTCCCTACAATGAGCAGTTCTTC.

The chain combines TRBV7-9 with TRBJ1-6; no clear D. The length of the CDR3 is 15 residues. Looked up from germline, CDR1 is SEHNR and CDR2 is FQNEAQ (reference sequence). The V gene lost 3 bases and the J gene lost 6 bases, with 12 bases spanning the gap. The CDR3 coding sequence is TGTGCCAGCAGCTTCCACAGCGCTAGTAATTCACCCCTCCACTTT. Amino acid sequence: CASSFHSASNSPLHF.

In nucleotides, the CDR3 is TGCAGCGTTGTGGACCAGGGTTTCACTGAAGCTTTCTTT. Translated: CSVVDQGFTEAFF. This chain uses TRBV29-1 with TRBJ1-1, with D perhaps TRBD1 (5 bases). The V gene's germline CDR1 is SQVTM and CDR2 ANQGSEA. The CDR3 covers 13 residues. Trimming shortened V by 4 bases and J by 4 bases, and 13 bases separated the two germline ends.

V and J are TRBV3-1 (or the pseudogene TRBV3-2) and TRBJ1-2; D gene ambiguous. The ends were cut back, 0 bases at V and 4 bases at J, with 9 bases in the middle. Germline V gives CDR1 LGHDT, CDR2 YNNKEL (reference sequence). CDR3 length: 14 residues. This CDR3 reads CASSQDEGFYGYTF. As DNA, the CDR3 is TGTGCCAGCAGCCAAGACGAAGGGTTCTATGGCTACACCTTC.

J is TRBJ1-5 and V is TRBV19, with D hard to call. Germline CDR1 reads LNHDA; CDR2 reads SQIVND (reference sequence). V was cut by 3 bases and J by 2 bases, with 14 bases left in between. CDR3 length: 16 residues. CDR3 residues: CASSIRAASGNQPQHF. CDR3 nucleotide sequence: TGTGCCAGTAGTATCCGGGCAGCCTCAGGCAATCAGCCCCAGCATTTT.

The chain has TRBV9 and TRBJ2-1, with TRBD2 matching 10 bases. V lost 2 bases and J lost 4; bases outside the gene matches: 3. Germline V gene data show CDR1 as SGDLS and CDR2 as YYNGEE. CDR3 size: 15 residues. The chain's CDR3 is CASSVGAGGYNEQFF. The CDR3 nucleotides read TGTGCCAGCAGCGTTGGAGCGGGGGGGTACAATGAGCAGTTCTTC.

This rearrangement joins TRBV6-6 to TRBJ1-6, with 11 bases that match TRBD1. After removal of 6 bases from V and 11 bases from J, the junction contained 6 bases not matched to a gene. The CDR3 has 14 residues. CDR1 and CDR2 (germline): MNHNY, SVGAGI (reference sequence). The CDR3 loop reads CASRMGQGETPLHF. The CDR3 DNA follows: TGTGCCAGCAGGATGGGACAGGGGGAAACACCCCTCCACTTT.

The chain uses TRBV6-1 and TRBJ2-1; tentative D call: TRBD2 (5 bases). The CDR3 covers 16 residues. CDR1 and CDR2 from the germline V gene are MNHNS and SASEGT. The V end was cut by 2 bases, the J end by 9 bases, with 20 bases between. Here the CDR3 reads CASSESSRLLEVEQFF. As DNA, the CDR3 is TGTGCCAGCAGTGAAAGCTCAAGGCTCCTGGAGGTTGAGCAGTTCTTC.

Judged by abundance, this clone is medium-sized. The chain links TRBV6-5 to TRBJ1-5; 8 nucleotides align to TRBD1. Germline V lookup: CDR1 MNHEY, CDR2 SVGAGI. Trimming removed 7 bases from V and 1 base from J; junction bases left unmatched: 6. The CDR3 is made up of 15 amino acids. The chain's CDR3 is CASIGQGLSNQPQHF. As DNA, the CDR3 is TGTGCCAGCATTGGACAGGGCCTAAGCAATCAGCCCCAGCATTTT.

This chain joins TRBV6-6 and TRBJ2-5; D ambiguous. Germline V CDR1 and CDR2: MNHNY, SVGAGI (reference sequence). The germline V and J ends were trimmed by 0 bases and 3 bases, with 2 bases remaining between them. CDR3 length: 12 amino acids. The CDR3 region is CASSYSEETQYF. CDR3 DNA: TGTGCCAGCAGTTACTCAGAAGAGACCCAGTACTTC.

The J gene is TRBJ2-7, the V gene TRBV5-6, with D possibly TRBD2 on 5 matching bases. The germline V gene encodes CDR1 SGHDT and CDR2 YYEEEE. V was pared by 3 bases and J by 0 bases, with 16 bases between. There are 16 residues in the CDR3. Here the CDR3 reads CASSWDRGLTSYEQYF. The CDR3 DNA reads TGTGCCAGCAGCTGGGATCGAGGACTGACCTCCTACGAGCAGTACTTC.

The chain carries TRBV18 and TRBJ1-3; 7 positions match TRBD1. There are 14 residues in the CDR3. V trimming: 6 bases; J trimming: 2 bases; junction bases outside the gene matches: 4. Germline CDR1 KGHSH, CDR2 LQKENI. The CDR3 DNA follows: TGTGCCAGCTCCGGGGGACAGACTGGAAACACCATATATTTT. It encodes CASSGGQTGNTIYF.

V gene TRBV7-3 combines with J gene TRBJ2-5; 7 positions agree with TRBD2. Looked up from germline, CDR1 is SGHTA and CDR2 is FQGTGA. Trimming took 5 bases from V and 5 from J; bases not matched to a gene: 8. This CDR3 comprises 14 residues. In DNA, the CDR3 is TGTGCCAGCAGCATTCCGGGGAGGGACGAGACCCAGTACTTC. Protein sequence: CASSIPGRDETQYF.